This T cell receptor beta chain was profiled in a study of shared clonotypes between healthy human individuals. The run depth of the assay was deep. Template for every sorted-subset replicate PCR totaled 150 to 250 ng DNA, around 33,000 T cell genomes. Profiling relied on immunoSEQ multiplex PCR, and the TCRdb table lists in-frame clones only, not all of them. The repertoire holds about 690,000 clones, with roughly 87% as singletons. This CDR3 has 16 amino acids. Germline CDR1 and CDR2: MDHEN and SYDVKM. The junction had 12 bases not matched to a gene; V was cut back by 5 bases and J by 4 bases. Sequencing was performed on memory CD8+ T cells from PBMCs. The subset: CD45RO+ cells pooled with CCR7-negative TemRA cells. The receptor's source is a man aged 18-30 years in good health. Some clones in this sample may be carry-over from other donors' samples. This chain joins TRBV28 and TRBJ1-2; 8 nucleotides match TRBD1. The CDR3 loop reads CASSMTGASFGYGYTF. In DNA form, the CDR3 reads TGTGCCAGCAGTATGACAGGGGCCAGCTTTGGCTATGGCTACACCTTC.